The entry below describes one TCR beta chain. The antigen is not known. The same CDR3 arises from other DNA sequences in this sample as well. Unmatched junction bases numbered 13, after V lost 0 bases and J lost 5 bases. Germline V CDR1 and CDR2: GTSNPN, SVGIG (reference sequence). The CDR3 spans 19 residues. The data stem from a study of OX40 agonist ivuxolimab in advanced cancers. Study summary: Three patients, one with hepatocellular carcinoma and two with cutaneous melanoma, responded partially.

Study-wide results and caveats: Clonal expansion among partial responders at 0.1-3.0 mg/kg ranked near the lowest.

Clones were read by immunoSEQ multiplex PCR, and TCRdb kept only the in-frame ones, dropping some. Found here are tens of thousands of clones, about nine tenths of them singletons; the top ten hold approximately 7%. The origin of this receptor is an adult with an advanced solid tumor such as melanoma, head and neck, liver or kidney cancer. The rearrangement uses TRBV30 and TRBJ1-6; 10 bases are shared with TRBD1. The material sequenced was CD4+ or CD8+ T cells sorted from blood, taken in a trial of the OX40 agonist ivuxolimab. CDR3 DNA: TGTGCCTGGAGTGTCGCTTGGACAGGGGGTGCTTTGGATAATTCACCCCTCCACTTT. Residues: CAWSVAWTGGALDNSPLHF. Full variable domain (outside the CDR3, taken from reference TRBV30 and TRBJ1-6): SQTIHQWPATLVQPVGSPLSLECTVEGTSNPNLYWYRQAAGRGLQLLFYSVGIGQISSEVPQNLSASRPQDRQFILSSKKLLLSDSGFYLCAWSVAWTGGALDNSPLHFGNGTRLTVT.